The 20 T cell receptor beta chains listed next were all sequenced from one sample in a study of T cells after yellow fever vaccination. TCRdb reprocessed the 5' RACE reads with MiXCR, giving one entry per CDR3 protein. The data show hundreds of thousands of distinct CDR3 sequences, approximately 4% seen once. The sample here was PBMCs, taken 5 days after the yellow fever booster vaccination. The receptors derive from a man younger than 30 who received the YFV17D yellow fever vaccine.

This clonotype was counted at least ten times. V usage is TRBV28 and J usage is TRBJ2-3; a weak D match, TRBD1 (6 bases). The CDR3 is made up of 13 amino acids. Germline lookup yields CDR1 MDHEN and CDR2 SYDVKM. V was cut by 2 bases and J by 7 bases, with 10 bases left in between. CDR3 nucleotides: TGTGCCAGCAGTTTACTCCAGGGGAATACGCAGTATTTT. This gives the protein CASSLLQGNTQYF.

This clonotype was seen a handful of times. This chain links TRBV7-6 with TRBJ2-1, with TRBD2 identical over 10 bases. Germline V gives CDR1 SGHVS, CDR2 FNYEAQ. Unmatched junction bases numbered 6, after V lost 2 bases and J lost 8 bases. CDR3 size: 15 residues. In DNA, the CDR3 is TGTGCCAGCAGCTTATCGGGGACTAGCGAGCATGAGCAGTTCTTC. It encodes CASSLSGTSEHEQFF.

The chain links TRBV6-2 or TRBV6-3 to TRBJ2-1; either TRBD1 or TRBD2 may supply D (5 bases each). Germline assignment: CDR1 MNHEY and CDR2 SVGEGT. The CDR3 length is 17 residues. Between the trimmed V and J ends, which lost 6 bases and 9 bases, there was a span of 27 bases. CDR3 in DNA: TGTGCCAGCAGCCGCGGGTCAGGGACCCCGGCCATGGTTGAGCAGTTCTTC. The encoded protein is CASSRGSGTPAMVEQFF.

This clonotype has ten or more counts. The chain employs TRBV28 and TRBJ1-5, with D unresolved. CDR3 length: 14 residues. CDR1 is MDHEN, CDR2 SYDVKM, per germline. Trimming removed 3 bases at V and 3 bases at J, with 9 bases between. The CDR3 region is CASSFWDDNQPQHF. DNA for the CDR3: TGTGCCAGCAGTTTCTGGGATGACAATCAGCCCCAGCATTTT.

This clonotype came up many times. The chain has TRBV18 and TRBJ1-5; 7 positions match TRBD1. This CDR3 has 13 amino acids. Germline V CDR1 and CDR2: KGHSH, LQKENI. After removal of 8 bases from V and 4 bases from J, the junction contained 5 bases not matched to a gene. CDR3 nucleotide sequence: TGTGCCAGCAGTCCACAGGGGAATCAGCCCCAGCATTTT. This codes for CASSPQGNQPQHF. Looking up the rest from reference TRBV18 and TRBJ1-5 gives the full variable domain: NAGVMQNPRHLVRRRGQEARLRCSPMKGHSHVYWYRQLPEEGLKFMVYLQKENIIDESGMPKERFSAEFPKEGPSILRIQQVVRGDSAAYFCASSPQGNQPQHFGDGTRLSIL.

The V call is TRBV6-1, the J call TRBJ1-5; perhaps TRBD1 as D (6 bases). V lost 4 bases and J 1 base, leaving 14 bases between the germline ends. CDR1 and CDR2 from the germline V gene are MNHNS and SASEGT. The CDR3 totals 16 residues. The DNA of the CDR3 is TGTGCCAGCAGTGCAACAGGGTGGTGGAGCAATCAGCCCCAGCATTTT. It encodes CASSATGWWSNQPQHF.

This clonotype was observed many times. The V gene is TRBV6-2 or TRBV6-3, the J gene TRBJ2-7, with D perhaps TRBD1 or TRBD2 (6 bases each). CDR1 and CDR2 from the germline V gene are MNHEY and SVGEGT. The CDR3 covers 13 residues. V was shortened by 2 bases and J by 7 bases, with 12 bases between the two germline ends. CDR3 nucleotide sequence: TGTGCCAGCAGTTACGGGCAGGGGAGGGAGCAGTACTTC. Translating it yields CASSYGQGREQYF.

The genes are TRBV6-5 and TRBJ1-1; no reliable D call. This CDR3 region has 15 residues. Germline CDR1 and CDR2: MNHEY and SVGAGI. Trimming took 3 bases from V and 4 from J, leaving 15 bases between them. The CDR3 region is CASSYAGDLGTEAFF. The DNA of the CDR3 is TGTGCCAGCAGTTATGCGGGCGACCTGGGCACTGAAGCTTTCTTT.

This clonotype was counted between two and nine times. The CDR3 spells CASTLSARGGSYNEQFF. The CDR3 nucleotides are TGTGCCAGCACCCTATCTGCCCGAGGGGGGTCGTACAATGAGCAGTTCTTC. The chain is built from TRBV7-3 and TRBJ2-1; D may match TRBD1 or TRBD2 (6 bases each). CDR1 and CDR2 from the germline V gene are SGHTA and FQGTGA. V was pared by 7 bases and J by 4 bases, with 23 bases between. CDR3 size: 17 residues.

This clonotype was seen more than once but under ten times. Here the CDR3 DNA reads TGTGCCAGCAAACAGGAACACAGCTACGAGCAGTACTTC. As protein: CASKQEHSYEQYF. J is TRBJ2-7 and V is TRBV2, with TRBD1 as a possible D gene (5 bases). Germline V CDR1 and CDR2: SNHLY, FYNNEI. CDR3 length: 13 amino acids. V lost 7 bases and J 3 bases, leaving 13 bases between the germline ends.

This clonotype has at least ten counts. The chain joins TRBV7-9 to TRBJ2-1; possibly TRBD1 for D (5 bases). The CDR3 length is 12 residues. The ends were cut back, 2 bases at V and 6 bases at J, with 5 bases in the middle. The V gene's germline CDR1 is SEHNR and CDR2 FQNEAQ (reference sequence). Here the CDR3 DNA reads TGTGCCAGCAGCTTACAGGGCAATGAGCAGTTCTTC. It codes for CASSLQGNEQFF.

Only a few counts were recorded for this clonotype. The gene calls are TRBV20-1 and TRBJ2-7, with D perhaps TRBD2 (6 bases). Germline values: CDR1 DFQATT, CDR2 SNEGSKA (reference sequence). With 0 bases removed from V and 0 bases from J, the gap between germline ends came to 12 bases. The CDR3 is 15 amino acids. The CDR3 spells CSARDPAGNSYEQYF. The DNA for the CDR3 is TGCAGTGCTAGAGATCCCGCGGGGAACTCCTACGAGCAGTACTTC.

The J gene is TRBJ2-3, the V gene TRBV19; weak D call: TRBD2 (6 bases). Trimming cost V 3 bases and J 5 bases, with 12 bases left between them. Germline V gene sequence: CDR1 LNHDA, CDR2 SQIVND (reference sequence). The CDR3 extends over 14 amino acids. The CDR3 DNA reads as TGTGCCAGTAGTATCGGCGGGGTTGGAGATACGCAGTATTTT. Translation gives CASSIGGVGDTQYF.

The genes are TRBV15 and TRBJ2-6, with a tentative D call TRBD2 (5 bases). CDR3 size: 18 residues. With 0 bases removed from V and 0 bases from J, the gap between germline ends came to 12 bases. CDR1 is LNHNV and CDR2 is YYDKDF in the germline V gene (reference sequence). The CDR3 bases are TGTGCCACCAGCAGAGATCAAGGACTCCGCTCTGGGGCCAACGTCCTGACTTTC. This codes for CATSRDQGLRSGANVLTF.

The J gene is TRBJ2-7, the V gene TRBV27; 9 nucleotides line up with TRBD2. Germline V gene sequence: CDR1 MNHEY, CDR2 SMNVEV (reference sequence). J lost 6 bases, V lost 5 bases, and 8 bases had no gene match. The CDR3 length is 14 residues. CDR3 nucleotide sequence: TGTGCCAGCAGTATGGGACTAGCCTATTCCGAGCAGTACGTC. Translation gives CASSMGLAYSEQYV.

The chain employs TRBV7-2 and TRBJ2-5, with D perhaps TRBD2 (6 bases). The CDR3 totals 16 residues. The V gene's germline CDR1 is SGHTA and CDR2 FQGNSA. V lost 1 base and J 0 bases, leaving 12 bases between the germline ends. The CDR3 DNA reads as TGTGCCAGCAGCTTAGAGGCGACTAGACACCAAGAGACCCAGTACTTC. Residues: CASSLEATRHQETQYF. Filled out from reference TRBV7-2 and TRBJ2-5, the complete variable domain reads GAGVSQSPSNKVTEKGKDVELRCDPISGHTALYWYRQSLGQGLEFLIYFQGNSAPDKSGLPSDRFSAERTGGSVSTLTIQRTQQEDSAVYLCASSLEATRHQETQYFGPGTRLLVL.

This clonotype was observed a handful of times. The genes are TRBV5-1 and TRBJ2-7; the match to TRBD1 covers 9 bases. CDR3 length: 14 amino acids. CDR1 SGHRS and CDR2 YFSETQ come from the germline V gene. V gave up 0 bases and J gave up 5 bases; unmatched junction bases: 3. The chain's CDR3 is CASSLEGQGNEQYV. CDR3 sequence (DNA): TGCGCCAGCAGCTTGGAGGGACAGGGAAACGAGCAGTACGTC.

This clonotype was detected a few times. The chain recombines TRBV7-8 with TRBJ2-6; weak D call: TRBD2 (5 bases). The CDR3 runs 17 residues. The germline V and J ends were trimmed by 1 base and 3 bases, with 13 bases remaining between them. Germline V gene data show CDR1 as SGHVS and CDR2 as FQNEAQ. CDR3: CASSLVFTGVGANVLTF. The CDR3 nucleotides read TGTGCCAGCAGCTTAGTGTTTACCGGGGTTGGGGCCAACGTCCTGACTTTC.

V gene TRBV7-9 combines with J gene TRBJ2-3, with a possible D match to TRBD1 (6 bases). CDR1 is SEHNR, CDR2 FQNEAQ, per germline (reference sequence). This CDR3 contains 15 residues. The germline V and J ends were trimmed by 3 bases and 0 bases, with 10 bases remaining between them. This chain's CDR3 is CASSLGDTSTDTQYF. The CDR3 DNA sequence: TGTGCCAGCAGCTTGGGGGACACGAGCACAGATACGCAGTATTTT.

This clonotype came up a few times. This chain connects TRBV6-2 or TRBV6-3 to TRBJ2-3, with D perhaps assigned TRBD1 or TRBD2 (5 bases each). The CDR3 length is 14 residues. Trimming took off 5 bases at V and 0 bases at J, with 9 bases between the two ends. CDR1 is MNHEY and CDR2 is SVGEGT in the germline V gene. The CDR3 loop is CASSDWDSTDTQYF. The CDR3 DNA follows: TGTGCCAGCAGTGACTGGGACAGCACAGATACGCAGTATTTT.